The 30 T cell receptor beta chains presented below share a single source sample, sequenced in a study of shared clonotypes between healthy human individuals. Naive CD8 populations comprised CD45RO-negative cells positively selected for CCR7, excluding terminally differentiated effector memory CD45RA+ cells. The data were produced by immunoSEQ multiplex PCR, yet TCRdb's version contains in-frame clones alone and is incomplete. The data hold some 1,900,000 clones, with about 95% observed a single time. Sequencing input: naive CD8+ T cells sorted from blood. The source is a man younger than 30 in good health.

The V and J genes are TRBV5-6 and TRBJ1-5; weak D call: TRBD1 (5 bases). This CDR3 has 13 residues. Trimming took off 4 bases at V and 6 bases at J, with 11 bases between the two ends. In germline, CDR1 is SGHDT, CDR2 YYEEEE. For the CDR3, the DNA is TGTGCCAGCAGCGAGTCGGGGGGTCAGCCCCAGCATTTT. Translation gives CASSESGGQPQHF.

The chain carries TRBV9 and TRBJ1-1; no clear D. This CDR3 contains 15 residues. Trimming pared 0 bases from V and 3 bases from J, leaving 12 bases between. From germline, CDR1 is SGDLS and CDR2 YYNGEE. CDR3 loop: CASSVEGQIDTEAFF. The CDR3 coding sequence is TGTGCCAGCAGCGTAGAAGGGCAGATCGACACTGAAGCTTTCTTT.

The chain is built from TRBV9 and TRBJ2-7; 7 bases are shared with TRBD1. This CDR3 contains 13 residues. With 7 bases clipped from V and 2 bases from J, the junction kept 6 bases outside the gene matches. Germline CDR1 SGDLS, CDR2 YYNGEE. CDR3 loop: CASGRQGTYEQYF. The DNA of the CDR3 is TGTGCCAGCGGCCGACAGGGTACCTACGAGCAGTACTTC.

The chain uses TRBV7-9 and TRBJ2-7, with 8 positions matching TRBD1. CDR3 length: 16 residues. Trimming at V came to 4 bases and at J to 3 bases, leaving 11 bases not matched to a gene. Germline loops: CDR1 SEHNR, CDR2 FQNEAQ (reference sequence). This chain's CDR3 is CASSWEHRTGFYEQYF. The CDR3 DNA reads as TGTGCCAGCAGCTGGGAGCATCGGACAGGGTTCTACGAGCAGTACTTC.

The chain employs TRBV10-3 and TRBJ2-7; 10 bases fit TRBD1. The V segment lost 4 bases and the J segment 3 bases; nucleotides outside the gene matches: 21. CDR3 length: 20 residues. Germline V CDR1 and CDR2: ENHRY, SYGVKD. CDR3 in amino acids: CAISGMGTGASSPRGYEQYF. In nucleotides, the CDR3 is TGTGCCATCAGTGGCATGGGGACAGGGGCCTCGAGCCCTCGGGGCTACGAGCAGTACTTC.

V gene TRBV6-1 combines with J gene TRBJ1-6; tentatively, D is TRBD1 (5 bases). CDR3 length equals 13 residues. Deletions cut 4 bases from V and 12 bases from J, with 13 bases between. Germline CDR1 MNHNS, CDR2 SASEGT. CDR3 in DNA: TGTGCCAGCAGTGGAGAGGGGCCGGTACCCCTCCACTTT. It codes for CASSGEGPVPLHF.

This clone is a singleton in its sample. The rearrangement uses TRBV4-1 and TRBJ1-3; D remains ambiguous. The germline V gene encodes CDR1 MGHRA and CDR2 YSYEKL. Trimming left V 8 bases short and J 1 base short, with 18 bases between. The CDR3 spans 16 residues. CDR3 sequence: CASARDGRSSGNTIYF. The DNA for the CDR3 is TGCGCCAGCGCACGGGATGGTCGATCTTCTGGAAACACCATATATTTT.

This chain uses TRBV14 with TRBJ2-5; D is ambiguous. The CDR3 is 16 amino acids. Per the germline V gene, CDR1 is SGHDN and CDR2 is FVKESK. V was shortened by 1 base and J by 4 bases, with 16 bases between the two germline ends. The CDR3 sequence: CASSQVDLTWGETQYF. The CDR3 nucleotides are TGTGCCAGCAGCCAAGTCGATCTTACCTGGGGAGAGACCCAGTACTTC.

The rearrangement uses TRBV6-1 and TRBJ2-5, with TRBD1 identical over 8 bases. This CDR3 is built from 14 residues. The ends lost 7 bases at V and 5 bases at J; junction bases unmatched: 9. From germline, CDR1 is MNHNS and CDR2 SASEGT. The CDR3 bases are TGTGCCAGCAACGCTAGGACAGGGACCGAGACCCAGTACTTC. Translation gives CASNARTGTETQYF.

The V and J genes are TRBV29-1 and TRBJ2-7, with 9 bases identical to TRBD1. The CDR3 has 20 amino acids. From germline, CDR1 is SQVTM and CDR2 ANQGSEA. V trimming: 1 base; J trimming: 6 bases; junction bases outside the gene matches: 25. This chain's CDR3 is CSVEGDKSTPGTGFQSEQYF. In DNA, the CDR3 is TGCAGCGTTGAAGGAGATAAATCTACTCCCGGGACAGGGTTTCAGTCCGAGCAGTACTTC.

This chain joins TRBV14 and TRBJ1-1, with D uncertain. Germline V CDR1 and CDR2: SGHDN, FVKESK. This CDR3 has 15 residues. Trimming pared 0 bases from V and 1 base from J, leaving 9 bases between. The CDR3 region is CASSQERSWNTEAFF. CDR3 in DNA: TGTGCCAGCAGCCAAGAACGGAGCTGGAACACTGAAGCTTTCTTT.

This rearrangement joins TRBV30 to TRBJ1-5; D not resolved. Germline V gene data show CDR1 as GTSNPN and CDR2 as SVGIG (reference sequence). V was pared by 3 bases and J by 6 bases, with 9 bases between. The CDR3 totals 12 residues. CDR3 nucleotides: TGTGCCTGGAGCCATGAGGGTCAGCCCCAGCATTTT. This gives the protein CAWSHEGQPQHF.

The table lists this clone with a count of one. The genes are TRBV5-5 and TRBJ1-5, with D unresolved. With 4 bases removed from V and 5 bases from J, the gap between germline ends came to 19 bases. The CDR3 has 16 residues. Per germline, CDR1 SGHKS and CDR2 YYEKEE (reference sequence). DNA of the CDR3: TGTGCCAGCAGCCCTCCTGTACTCGAGATCGATCAGCCCCAGCATTTT. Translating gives CASSPPVLEIDQPQHF.

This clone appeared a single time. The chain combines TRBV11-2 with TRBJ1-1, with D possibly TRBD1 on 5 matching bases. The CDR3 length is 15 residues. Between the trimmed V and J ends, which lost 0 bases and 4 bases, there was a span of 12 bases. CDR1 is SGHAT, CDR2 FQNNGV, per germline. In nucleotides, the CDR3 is TGTGCCAGCAGCTTAGATGGGGGGTTGGGCACTGAAGCTTTCTTT. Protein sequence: CASSLDGGLGTEAFF.

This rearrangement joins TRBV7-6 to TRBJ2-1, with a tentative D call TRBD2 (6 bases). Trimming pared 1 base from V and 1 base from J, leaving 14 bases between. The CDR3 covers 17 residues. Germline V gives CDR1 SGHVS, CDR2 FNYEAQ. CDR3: CASSLGEIAASYNEQFF. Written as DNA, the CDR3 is TGTGCCAGCAGCTTAGGTGAAATAGCGGCATCCTACAATGAGCAGTTCTTC.

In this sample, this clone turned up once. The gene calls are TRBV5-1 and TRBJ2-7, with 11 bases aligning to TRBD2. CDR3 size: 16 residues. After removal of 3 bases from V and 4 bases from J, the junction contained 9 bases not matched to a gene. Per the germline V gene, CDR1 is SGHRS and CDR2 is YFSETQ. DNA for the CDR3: TGCGCCAGCAGCTCCTATCCCGTAGCGGGGGGGTACGAGCAGTACTTC. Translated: CASSSYPVAGGYEQYF.

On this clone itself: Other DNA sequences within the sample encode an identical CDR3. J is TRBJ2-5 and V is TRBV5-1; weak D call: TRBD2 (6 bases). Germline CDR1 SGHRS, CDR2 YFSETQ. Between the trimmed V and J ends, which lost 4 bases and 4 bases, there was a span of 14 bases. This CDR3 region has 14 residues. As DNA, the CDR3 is TGCGCCAGCAGCCTTGAGGGAGGTCTAGAGACCCAGTACTTC. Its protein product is CASSLEGGLETQYF.

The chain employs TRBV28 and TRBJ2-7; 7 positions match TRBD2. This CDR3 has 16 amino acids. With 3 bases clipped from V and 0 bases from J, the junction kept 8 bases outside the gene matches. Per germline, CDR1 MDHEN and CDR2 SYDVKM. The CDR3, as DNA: TGTGCCAGCAGTTTTTCCCCGCGGGGGAACTCCTACGAGCAGTACTTC. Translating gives CASSFSPRGNSYEQYF.

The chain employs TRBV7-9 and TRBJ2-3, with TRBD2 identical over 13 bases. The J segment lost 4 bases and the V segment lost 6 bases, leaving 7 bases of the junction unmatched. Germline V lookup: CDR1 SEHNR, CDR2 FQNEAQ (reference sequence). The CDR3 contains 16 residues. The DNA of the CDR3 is TGTGCCAGCAGGGACGGGACTAGCGGGGCTCCAGATACGCAGTATTTT. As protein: CASRDGTSGAPDTQYF.

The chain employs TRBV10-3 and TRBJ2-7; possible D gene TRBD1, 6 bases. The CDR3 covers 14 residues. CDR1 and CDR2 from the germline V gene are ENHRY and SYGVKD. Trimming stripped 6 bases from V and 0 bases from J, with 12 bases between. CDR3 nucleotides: TGTGCCATCAGCGTACAGGGCTTCTCCTACGAGCAGTACTTC. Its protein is CAISVQGFSYEQYF.

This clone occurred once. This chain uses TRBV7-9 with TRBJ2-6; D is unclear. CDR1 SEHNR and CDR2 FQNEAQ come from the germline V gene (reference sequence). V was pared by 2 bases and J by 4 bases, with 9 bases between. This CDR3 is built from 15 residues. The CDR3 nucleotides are TGTGCCAGCAGCTTATCCCTAACCGGGGCCAACGTCCTGACTTTC. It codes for CASSLSLTGANVLTF.

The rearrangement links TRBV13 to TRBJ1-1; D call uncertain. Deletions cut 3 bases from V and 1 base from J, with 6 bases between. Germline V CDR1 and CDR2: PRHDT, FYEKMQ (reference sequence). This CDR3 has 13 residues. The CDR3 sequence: CASSLSSNTEAFF. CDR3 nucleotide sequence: TGTGCCAGCAGCTTGTCATCGAACACTGAAGCTTTCTTT.

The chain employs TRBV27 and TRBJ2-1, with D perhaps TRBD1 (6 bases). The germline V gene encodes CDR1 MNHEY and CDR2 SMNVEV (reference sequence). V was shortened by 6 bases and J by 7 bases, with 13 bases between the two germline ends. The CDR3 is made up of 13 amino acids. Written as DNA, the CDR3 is TGTGCCAGCAGAAGGGGGAGTCTTAATGAGCAGTTCTTC. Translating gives CASRRGSLNEQFF.

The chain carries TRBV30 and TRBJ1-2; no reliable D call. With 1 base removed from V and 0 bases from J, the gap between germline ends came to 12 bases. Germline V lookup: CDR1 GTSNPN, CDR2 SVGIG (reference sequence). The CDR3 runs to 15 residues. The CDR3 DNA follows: TGTGCCTGGAGTGGGCAGACCGAAGCTAACTATGGCTACACCTTC. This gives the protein CAWSGQTEANYGYTF.

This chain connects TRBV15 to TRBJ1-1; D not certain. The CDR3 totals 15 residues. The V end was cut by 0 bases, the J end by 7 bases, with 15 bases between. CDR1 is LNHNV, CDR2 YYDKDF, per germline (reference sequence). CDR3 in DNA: TGTGCCACCAGCAGAGATCGCGAGAGGCTTAATGAAGCTTTCTTT. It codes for CATSRDRERLNEAFF.

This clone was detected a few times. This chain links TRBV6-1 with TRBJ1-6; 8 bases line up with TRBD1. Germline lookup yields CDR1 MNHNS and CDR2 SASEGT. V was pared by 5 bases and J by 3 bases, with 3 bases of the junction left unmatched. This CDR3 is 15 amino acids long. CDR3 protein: CASSRDRNYNSPLHF. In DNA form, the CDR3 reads TGTGCCAGCAGTCGGGACAGGAACTATAATTCACCCCTCCACTTT.

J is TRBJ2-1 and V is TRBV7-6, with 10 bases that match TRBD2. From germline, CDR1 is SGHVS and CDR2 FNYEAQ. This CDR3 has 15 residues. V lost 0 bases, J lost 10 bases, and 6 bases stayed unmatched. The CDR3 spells CASSLADGTSEEQFF. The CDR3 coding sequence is TGTGCCAGCAGCTTAGCCGATGGGACTAGCGAGGAGCAGTTCTTC.

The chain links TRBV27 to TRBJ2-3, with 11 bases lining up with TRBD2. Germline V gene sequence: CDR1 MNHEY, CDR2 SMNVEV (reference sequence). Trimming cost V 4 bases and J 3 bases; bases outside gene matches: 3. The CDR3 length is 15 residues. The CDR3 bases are TGTGCCAGCAGTTCACTAGCGGGAGCGACAGATACGCAGTATTTT. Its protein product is CASSSLAGATDTQYF.

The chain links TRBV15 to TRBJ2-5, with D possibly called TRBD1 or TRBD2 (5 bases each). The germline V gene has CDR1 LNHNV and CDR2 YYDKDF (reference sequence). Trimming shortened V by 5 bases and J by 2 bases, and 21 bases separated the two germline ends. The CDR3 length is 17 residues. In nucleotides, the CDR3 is TGTGCCACCAGCCAGATAATAGGGACCCTGGGGCAAGAGACCCAGTACTTC. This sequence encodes CATSQIIGTLGQETQYF.

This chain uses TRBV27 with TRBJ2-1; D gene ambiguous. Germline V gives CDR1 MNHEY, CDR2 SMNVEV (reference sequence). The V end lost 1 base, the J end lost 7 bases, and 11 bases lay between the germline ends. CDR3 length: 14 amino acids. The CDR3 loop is CASSLLDPRNEQFF. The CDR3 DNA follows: TGTGCCAGCAGTTTATTAGACCCTAGAAATGAGCAGTTCTTC.